This T cell receptor (beta chain) emerged from a study of CD8+ T cells in alopecia areata. This clone was counted only a few times. V gave up 4 bases and J gave up 3 bases; unmatched junction bases: 7. Germline V gene data show CDR1 as SQVTM and CDR2 as ANQGSEA. This CDR3 spans 15 amino acids. Extracted RNA was reverse transcribed, and the resulting cDNA served as sequencing template. Data came from immunoSEQ multiplex PCR; TCRdb stores just in-frame clones and leaves some out. The profile covers roughly 120,000 clones, with 53% appearing a single time and roughly 0.5% taken by the ten largest. Specified treatment: oral pan-JAK inhibitor, 5-10 mg twice daily.

This TCR came from a human donor with alopecia areata. The material sequenced was CD4+ T cells sorted from blood, taken at week 4, from a patient treated with tofacitinib. The chain combines TRBV29-1 with TRBJ1-3; 9 nucleotides match TRBD1. The chain's CDR3 is CSVAFGTGIGNTIYF. The CDR3 DNA follows: TGCAGCGTTGCGTTCGGGACAGGGATTGGAAACACCATATATTTT.